The 9 T cell receptor beta chains given below trace back to one sample, sequenced in a study of OX40 agonist ivuxolimab in advanced cancers. Profiled with immunoSEQ multiplex PCR; TCRdb holds only in-frame clones, not every one. The sample has 77,000 or so clones, over 75% seen once. Specimen: CD4+ or CD8+ T cells sorted from blood, collected in a trial of the OX40 agonist ivuxolimab. The receptors derive from an adult with an advanced solid tumor such as melanoma, head and neck, liver or kidney cancer.

The chain couples TRBV7-9 to TRBJ2-5; D is undetermined. The germline CDR1 and CDR2 sequences are SEHNR and FQNEAQ (reference sequence). The CDR3 has 14 residues. The germline V and J ends were trimmed by 0 bases and 0 bases, with 5 bases remaining between them. CDR3 loop: CASSLATDQETQYF. CDR3 bases: TGTGCCAGCAGCTTAGCTACTGACCAAGAGACCCAGTACTTC.

This CDR3 reads CSASIGIAFF. As DNA, the CDR3 is TGCAGTGCTAGTATCGGCATTGCTTTCTTT. V and J are TRBV20-1 and TRBJ1-1; D is undetermined. Germline V gives CDR1 DFQATT, CDR2 SNEGSKA (reference sequence). This CDR3 region has 10 residues. V lost 3 bases to trimming and J lost 11 bases, with 10 bases between them.

As for this clone: Other DNA variants within this sample encode the same CDR3. The chain is built from TRBV7-9 and TRBJ1-2; D possibly corresponds to TRBD1 (5 bases). Germline V gives CDR1 SEHNR, CDR2 FQNEAQ (reference sequence). This CDR3 region has 15 residues. Trimming took off 1 base at V and 2 bases at J, with 11 bases between the two ends. CDR3 residues: CASSLGQGANYGYTF. In DNA form, the CDR3 reads TGTGCCAGCAGCTTAGGCCAGGGCGCCAACTATGGCTACACCTTC.

The V call is TRBV15, the J call TRBJ1-4, with D uncertain. The germline V gene encodes CDR1 LNHNV and CDR2 YYDKDF (reference sequence). Trimming removed 1 base at V and 5 bases at J, with 11 bases between. The CDR3 has 15 amino acids. CDR3 residues: CATSRGRRENEKLFF. The CDR3 DNA is TGTGCCACCAGCAGAGGGCGACGGGAAAATGAAAAACTGTTTTTT.

This chain uses TRBV18 with TRBJ1-2; 7 nucleotides align to TRBD1. Germline CDR1 reads KGHSH; CDR2 reads LQKENI. The CDR3 extends over 15 amino acids. V dropped 5 bases and J dropped 8; count of bases not matched to a gene: 14. The DNA of the CDR3 is TGTGCCAGCTCAACCCAGGACAGGCCCACGGGGGGCTACACCTTC. It encodes CASSTQDRPTGGYTF.

This clone showed up just once. The genes are TRBV7-2 and TRBJ1-1; no definite D call. V lost 3 bases and J 2 bases, leaving 10 bases between the germline ends. CDR1 is SGHTA, CDR2 FQGNSA, per germline. CDR3 length: 14 residues. The CDR3 bases are TGTGCCAGCAGCTTCTCAGTGATAAACACTGAAGCTTTCTTT. It translates to CASSFSVINTEAFF.

The chain combines TRBV13 with TRBJ2-3; possibly TRBD1 for D (6 bases). This CDR3 has 18 amino acids. Germline CDR1 is PRHDT and CDR2 is FYEKMQ (reference sequence). V lost 6 bases, J lost 0 bases, and 22 bases lay in between. CDR3 in DNA: TGTGCCAGCAGTTACTTTCGAGGGGGACAAGTTAGCACAGATACGCAGTATTTT. This encodes CASSYFRGGQVSTDTQYF.

This chain joins TRBV5-4 and TRBJ2-1; 7 nucleotides match TRBD2. Germline V CDR1 and CDR2: SGHNT, YYREEE (reference sequence). J lost 3 bases, V lost 1 base, and 4 bases had no gene match. The CDR3 has 15 amino acids. CDR3 amino acids: CASSLSAGNYNEQFF. The CDR3 DNA follows: TGTGCCAGCAGCTTGTCAGCGGGGAACTACAATGAGCAGTTCTTC.

The chain combines TRBV7-9 with TRBJ2-7; D may be TRBD1 (6 bases). The CDR3 runs to 15 residues. Trimming took 4 bases from V and 0 from J, leaving 13 bases between them. Germline loops: CDR1 SEHNR, CDR2 FQNEAQ (reference sequence). CDR3 nucleotides: TGTGCCAGCAGCTCAAGGACAGTTGACTCCTACGAGCAGTACTTC. Translating gives CASSSRTVDSYEQYF.